This T cell receptor (beta chain) was recorded in a study of blood T cell repertoires in COVID-19. Looking at the study overall: The United States, Italy and Spain supplied acute and convalescent COVID-19 samples. The analysed material was cDNA or gDNA that came from T cells, B-cell-depleted T cells, or PBMCs.

In the source study's methods: From reference gene primer amplification, estimates of nucleated cell counts were derived. Measured with immunoSEQ multiplex PCR; TCRdb has only the in-frame clones, and not every one. Clonal size and the V and J genes are those of that table, whereas D and trimming came from the DNA. The table includes over 90,000 clones, roughly 81% detected once. This CDR3 has 14 amino acids. V lost 1 base, J lost 1 base, and 7 bases lay in between. Germline V CDR1 and CDR2: SGHDN, FVKESK. A Seattle source enrolled patients during active infection and followed them longitudinally. This clone was seen a few times. Other DNA sequences in this sample translate to the same CDR3.

The sequenced material came from peripheral blood. The sequence was collected from a man older than 75 with COVID-19, enrolled during active disease. The V call is TRBV14, the J call TRBJ1-1, with D tentatively TRBD1 (6 bases). CDR3 nucleotide sequence: TGTGCCAGCAGCCAAGTAGGGGGGAACACTGAAGCTTTCTTT. Translating gives CASSQVGGNTEAFF.